This TCR beta chain derives from a study of cytotoxic CD8 clonotypes in ibrutinib-treated CLL. With 2 bases removed from V and 1 base from J, the gap between germline ends came to 16 bases. Germline CDR1 and CDR2: MDHEN and SYDVKM. This CDR3 is 17 amino acids long. Method: immunoSEQ multiplex PCR; TCRdb's copy keeps in-frame clones and lacks some. Of under 200,000 clones in the sample, roughly 80% were seen once. Source: PBMCs, taken after 12 months of ibrutinib treatment. The clonotype comes from a human donor with chronic lymphocytic leukemia. This chain connects TRBV28 to TRBJ2-3, with a tentative D call TRBD1 (5 bases). CDR3 coding DNA: TGTGCCAGCAGTTTAGGATCAGGGCGTGCGGGCACAGATACGCAGTATTTT. It translates to CASSLGSGRAGTDTQYF.